This TCR beta chain appears in the sequencing data of a study of cytomegalovirus exposure and HLA in healthy donors. Across the study: Counted in an early data release were some 81 million unique TCRs from HLA-typed donors. General observations from the study: It was reportedly the case that the classifier diagnosed cytomegalovirus status with high specificity and sensitivity.

Regarding this clone: Its antigen remains unidentified.

V shed 0 bases and J 4 bases; nucleotides not matched to a gene: 4. CDR1 is KGHSH and CDR2 is LQKENI in the germline V gene. The CDR3 has 15 amino acids. This PCR relied on a set of 60 Vbeta primers and 13 Jbeta primers. TCRdb's table, derived via immunoSEQ multiplex PCR, lists solely in-frame clones and lacks some. The sample lists 150,000 or so clones; roughly 80% were seen once. This clonotype originated in a man aged 25 to 40 in good health and CMV-seropositive. The chain is built from TRBV18 and TRBJ2-5; 8 bases are shared with TRBD1. Sequenced input: PBMCs. The DNA of the CDR3 is TGTGCCAGCTCACCACCGGGACAGGTCCGAGAGACCCAGTACTTC. It codes for CASSPPGQVRETQYF.